The next 2 T cell receptor beta chains were all read from a single sample in a study of PD-L1 blockade in urothelial cancer. The table came from immunoSEQ multiplex PCR; TCRdb's copy has only in-frame clones and leaves some out. In the table there are 25,000 to 30,000 clones, more than 85% of which are singletons. Sequenced material: PBMCs, taken around atezolizumab (anti-PD-L1) treatment. These receptors originate from a middle-aged man with urothelial cancer.

This chain links TRBV18 with TRBJ2-7, with D possibly matching TRBD1 (5 bases). The germline CDR1 and CDR2 sequences are KGHSH and LQKENI. This CDR3 has 15 residues. Trimming cost V 0 bases and J 5 bases, with 14 bases left between them. The CDR3 bases are TGTGCCAGCTCACCACCGAGTCAGGGTTATAACGAGCAGTACTTC. Its translation is CASSPPSQGYNEQYF.

This rearrangement joins TRBV19 to TRBJ2-1; 8 nucleotides line up with TRBD1. V shed 10 bases, J shed 4 bases, and the junction held 6 bases outside the gene matches. CDR3 length equals 13 residues. From germline, CDR1 is LNHDA and CDR2 SQIVND (reference sequence). CDR3 DNA sequence: TGTGCCATCGGACAGGGATTATACAATGAGCAGTTCTTC. This encodes CAIGQGLYNEQFF.